The sequence of this T cell receptor beta chain was determined in a study of T-cell reconstitution after alpha-beta-depleted transplantation in children. Molecular barcoding with unique molecular identifiers was used for the TCRbeta library. TCRdb re-called the PCR reads through MiXCR, storing one row per CDR3 protein. The sample consists of some 220,000 distinct CDR3 sequences, about 9.5% of them appearing once. The V gene's germline CDR1 is DFQATT and CDR2 SNEGSKA (reference sequence). The CDR3 sequence is 15 residues long. Trimming shortened V by 0 bases and J by 5 bases, and 16 bases separated the two germline ends.

Sample: PBMCs from the stem cell graft donor, taken from the stem cell graft. The TCR sequence derives from a human donor who donated a stem cell graft to a child with acute lymphoblastic leukemia. The J gene is TRBJ1-2, the V gene TRBV20-1, with a possible D match to TRBD1 (5 bases). CDR3 DNA: TGCAGTGCTAGAGATCTTCCGGGACGGACGTATGGCTACACCTTC. This encodes CSARDLPGRTYGYTF.